What follows are 8 T cell receptor beta chains derived from one specimen sequenced in a study of cytomegalovirus exposure and HLA in healthy donors (dated by TCRdb to 2016 to 2017). Libraries came from the immunoSEQ multiplex PCR assay. A mixture of 60 forward primers for TCR Vbeta segments and 13 reverse primers for TCR Jbeta segments was used in the multiplex PCR. This is the immuneACCESS table as TCRdb keeps it, with only in-frame sequences that have V and J called. A part of the clones is gone; compared with another copy, unresolved V genes explain less than half, and the rest is unexplained. This sample comprises around 120,000 clones, over 60% of them detected only once. The top ten constitute just over 1% of the sample. Sequencing used PBMCs. Receptor source: a human donor in good health.

This chain links TRBV7-9 with TRBJ2-1; TRBD2 matches 11 bases. The trim removed 5 bases at V and 14 bases at J, leaving 14 bases unmatched. The CDR3 length is 15 residues. Germline-derived CDR1 and CDR2 are SEHNR and FQNEAQ (reference sequence). The CDR3 loop is CASSPPGLVAGGKFF. For the CDR3, the DNA is TGTGCCAGCAGCCCCCCTGGTTTGGTAGCGGGGGGGAAGTTCTTC.

This clone turned up a few times. The CDR3 reads CASSWTGGAEKLFF. CDR3 in DNA: TGCGCCAGCAGCTGGACAGGGGGCGCGGAAAAACTGTTTTTT. The V gene is TRBV5-1, the J gene TRBJ1-4; 11 bases map to TRBD1. Trimming at V came to 3 bases and at J to 8 bases, leaving 3 bases not matched to a gene. Germline V gene sequence: CDR1 SGHRS, CDR2 YFSETQ. The CDR3 length is 14 residues.

CDR3 sequence: CASSPGLAGPLAKNIQYF. The CDR3 nucleotides are TGTGCCAGCAGTCCGGGACTAGCGGGGCCACTAGCCAAAAACATTCAGTACTTC. The chain has TRBV2 and TRBJ2-4; TRBD2 agrees at 13 bases. The CDR3 has 18 amino acids. Germline V gene sequence: CDR1 SNHLY, CDR2 FYNNEI. With V trimmed by 5 bases and J by 0 bases, 7 bases remained unmatched.

The chain joins TRBV5-1 to TRBJ2-5; D gene ambiguous. This CDR3 is built from 11 residues. Deletions cut 3 bases from V and 7 bases from J, with 7 bases between. CDR1 and CDR2 (germline): SGHRS, YFSETQ. CDR3 coding DNA: TGCGCCAGCAGCTCGGAGTGGACCCAGTACTTC. Translating gives CASSSEWTQYF.

V and J are TRBV10-1 and TRBJ2-3; the match to TRBD1 covers 8 bases. Germline V gene sequence: CDR1 WNHNN, CDR2 SYGVQD (reference sequence). The CDR3 consists of 18 residues. The V gene end was trimmed by 0 bases and the J gene end by 5 bases; junction bases not matched to a gene: 13. For the CDR3, the DNA is TGCGCCAGCAGTGAGTCGACGTTCAGGGGGCAGGAGGGAGATACGCAGTATTTT. Protein sequence: CASSESTFRGQEGDTQYF.

This chain links TRBV28 with TRBJ1-3, with a possible D match to TRBD1 (6 bases). This CDR3 has 14 residues. Germline-derived CDR1 and CDR2 are MDHEN and SYDVKM. The V gene lost 7 bases and the J gene lost 2 bases, with 12 bases spanning the gap. The CDR3 nucleotides read TGTGCCAGCACTCAAGGACAGCCTGGAAACACCATATATTTT. Translation gives CASTQGQPGNTIYF.

The V and J genes are TRBV6-1 and TRBJ2-2, with 11 bases that match TRBD1. Trimming took 3 bases from V and 6 from J; bases not matched to a gene: 0. CDR1 and CDR2 from the germline V gene are MNHNS and SASEGT. This CDR3 spans 14 amino acids. The chain's CDR3 is CASSEGQGAGELFF. DNA of the CDR3: TGTGCCAGCAGTGAGGGACAGGGGGCCGGGGAGCTGTTTTTT.

The J gene is TRBJ1-1, the V gene TRBV2; 10 bases map to TRBD1. This CDR3 is built from 19 residues. J was trimmed by 0 bases and V by 5 bases; bases with no gene match: 15. The germline gives CDR1 SNHLY, CDR2 FYNNEI. DNA of the CDR3: TGTGCCAGCAGTTCAGGCCGGGACAGGGGATTTTCAATGAACACTGAAGCTTTCTTT. Translating it yields CASSSGRDRGFSMNTEAFF.